These T cell receptor beta chains were read from a single sample in a study of shared clonotypes between healthy human individuals. TCRdb keeps only in-frame clones here, not all; method: immunoSEQ multiplex PCR. This sample has some 2,500,000 clones, with approximately 90% found just once. The sample taken for sequencing was naive CD4+ T cells from PBMCs. The receptors shown here come from a man between 18 and 35 years old in good health. Some clones in this sample may be carry-over from other donors' samples. Both conserved end residues are part of each CDR3.

j_call v_call cdr3_aa
TRBJ2-7 TRBV28 CASSLTGLEQYF
TRBJ2-5 TRBV10-1 CASSDRAGPLETQYF
TRBJ2-7 TRBV15 CATSRGVLGAYEQYF
TRBJ2-5 TRBV10-1 CASSDRGTGGVAETQYF
TRBJ1-2 TRBV7-3 CASSSGQDYGYTF
- TRBV5-6 CASSEKRTGGYEQYF
TRBJ1-2 TRBV9 CASSVEGRAYGYTF
TRBJ2-5 TRBV5-4 CASGLTGAVRETQYF
TRBJ1-4 TRBV4-1 CASSQAPAGGGEKLFF
TRBJ2-7 TRBV11-3 CASSLTASRTGPYEQYF
TRBJ2-3 TRBV4-3 CASSQDIPEKAYTDTQYF
TRBJ2-5 TRBV4-1 CASSRRDRETQYF
TRBJ1-4 TRBV19 CASRTGAAGEEKLFF
TRBJ1-2 TRBV28 CASSPTGGDGYTF
TRBJ2-7 TRBV28 CASSPGGDRAYEQYF
TRBJ2-7 TRBV9 CASSVDGGATPYEQYF
TRBJ1-1 TRBV6-1 CASSVGRWNTEAFF
TRBJ2-3 TRBV12-5 CASGWGDTVTDTQYF
TRBJ2-7 TRBV5-6 CASSLGRAYEQYF
TRBJ1-2 TRBV28 CASSSINTGGARGYTF
TRBJ2-7 TRBV6-5 CASSYMASGGSYEQYF
TRBJ2-5 TRBV28 CASSSGGLGVGETQYF
TRBJ1-3 TRBV5-6 CASSLWGANSGNTIYF
TRBJ2-5 TRBV5-1 CASSPRDQETQYF
TRBJ1-3 TRBV7-2 CASSTFPPRSSGNTIYF
TRBJ2-7 TRBV28 CASRTQDEQYF
TRBJ1-1 TRBV18 CASSPQESGTEAFF
TRBJ2-7 TRBV28 CASSLPGPSSYEQYF
TRBJ2-1 TRBV10-1 CASTLLAGPYNEQFF
TRBJ1-1 TRBV28 CASSPRPRLPYLNTEAFF
TRBJ2-1 TRBV2 CASTEGRISSYNEQFF
TRBJ1-4 TRBV2 CASRWSGEKLFF
TRBJ1-5 TRBV27 CASSTQNQPQHF
TRBJ1-2 TRBV18 CASSPGPQGDGYTF
TRBJ1-3 TRBV18 CASSVGQADSGNTIYF
TRBJ1-1 TRBV28 CASHSLNTEAFF
TRBJ2-3 TRBV9 CASSFPGQGQYF
TRBJ2-7 TRBV11-3 CASQKEGYEQYF
TRBJ1-2 TRBV7-2 CASSHGRENYGYTF
TRBJ1-2 TRBV14 CASSQVVGVSNYGYTF
TRBJ1-1 TRBV14 CASSQDIGSLNTEAFF
TRBJ2-4 TRBV5-1 CASSSLRSGHIQYF
TRBJ2-3 TRBV5-4 CASSRGTPDTQYF
TRBJ1-1 TRBV27 CASSFGVKGGTEAFF
TRBJ1-5 TRBV28 CASHGQGRNQPQHF
TRBJ2-3 TRBV19 CASSLEANTQYF
TRBJ2-3 TRBV29-1 CSSGTRYTDTQYF
TRBJ2-3 TRBV7-9 CASSLIAGGITDTQYF
TRBJ2-7 TRBV28 CASSFGGNSYEQYF